This T cell receptor (beta chain) was recovered during a study of early T cells in non-severe SARS-CoV-2 infection. General study points: VDJdb matching skewed toward anti-spike CD8 responses, missing private and CD4 specificities.

CDR1 and CDR2 (germline): KGHSH, LQKENI. The CDR3 covers 14 residues. V shed 3 bases and J shed 4 bases, with 10 bases lying between them. This clonotype occurred many times. Antigen: not known. Unique molecular identifiers tagged individual cDNA molecules. TCRdb re-called the 5' RACE reads through MiXCR, storing one row per CDR3 protein. The table records around 70,000 distinct CDR3 sequences, about 12% of them present only once. The origin of this receptor is an adult who was a healthcare worker with PCR-confirmed SARS-CoV-2 infection or an uninfected control (not recorded which). The rearrangement joins TRBV18 to TRBJ1-3, with D hard to call. Source material: whole blood. CDR3 DNA: TGTGCCAGCTCACCTACCACCAGAGGAAACACCATATATTTT. Its translation: CASSPTTRGNTIYF.